This T cell receptor (beta chain) was captured in a study of OX40 agonist ivuxolimab in advanced cancers. On the study more broadly: Patients in the trial were receiving intravenous ivuxolimab every 2 weeks, at doses of 0.01 to 10 mg/kg. Overall study results and limits: Mean expanded clone counts were higher in CD8+ than CD4+ T cells.

TCRdb's table, derived via immunoSEQ multiplex PCR, lists solely in-frame clones and lacks some. This sample has 35,000 to 45,000 clones, with about 82% found just once. Details on this clone: Its target is unknown.

The germline V gene encodes CDR1 MNHEY and CDR2 SVGAGI. This CDR3 is built from 15 residues. The V and J ends lost 0 bases and 4 bases respectively, with 9 bases between them. The sequenced sample was CD4+ or CD8+ T cells sorted from blood, obtained in a trial of the OX40 agonist ivuxolimab. This TCR derives from an adult with an advanced solid tumor such as melanoma, head and neck, liver or kidney cancer. This chain joins TRBV6-5 and TRBJ1-4; no reliable D call. The CDR3 protein is CASSYSSGYNEKLFF. As DNA, the CDR3 is TGTGCCAGCAGTTACTCGTCCGGATATAATGAAAAACTGTTTTTT.